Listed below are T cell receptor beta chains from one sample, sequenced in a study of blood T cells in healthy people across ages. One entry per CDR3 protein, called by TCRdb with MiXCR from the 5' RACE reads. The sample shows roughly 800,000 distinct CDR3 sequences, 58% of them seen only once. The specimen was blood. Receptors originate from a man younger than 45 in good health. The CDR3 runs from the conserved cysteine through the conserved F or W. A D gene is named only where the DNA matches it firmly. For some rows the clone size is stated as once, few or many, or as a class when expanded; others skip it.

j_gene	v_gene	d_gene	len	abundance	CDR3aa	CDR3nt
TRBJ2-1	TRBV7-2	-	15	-	CASSLMTSSYNEQFF	TGTGCCAGCAGCTTAATGACTAGCTCCTACAATGAGCAGTTCTTC
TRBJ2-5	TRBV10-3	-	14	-	CATAGDPPGKTQYF	TGTGCCACAGCCGGGGATCCACCGGGGAAGACCCAGTACTTC
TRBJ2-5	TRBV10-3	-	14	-	CAISDRGNQETQYF	TGTGCCATCAGTGATCGAGGTAACCAAGAGACCCAGTACTTC
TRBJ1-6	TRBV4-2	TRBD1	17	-	CASSQGTRGQWNSPLHF	TGTGCCAGCAGCCAAGGAACGAGGGGACAGTGGAATTCACCCCTCCACTTT
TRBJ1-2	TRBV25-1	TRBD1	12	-	CASGTATYGYTF	TGTGCCAGCGGGACAGCCACCTATGGCTACACCTTC
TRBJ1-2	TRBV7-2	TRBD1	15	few	CASSPNLGTDHGYTF	TGTGCCAGCAGCCCCAACCTAGGGACAGATCATGGATACACCTTC
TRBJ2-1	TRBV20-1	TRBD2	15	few	CSARALAGFYNEQFF	TGCAGTGCTAGAGCGTTAGCGGGATTTTACAATGAGCAGTTCTTC
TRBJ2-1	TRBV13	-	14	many	CASSLGTRGNEQFF	TGTGCCAGCAGCTTAGGGACCCGTGGGAATGAGCAGTTCTTC
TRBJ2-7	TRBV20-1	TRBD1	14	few	CSANPLTGAYEQYF	TGCAGTGCTAATCCTTTGACAGGGGCCTACGAGCAGTACTTC
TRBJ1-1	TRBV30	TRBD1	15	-	CAWETGGTGDTEAFF	TGTGCCTGGGAGACAGGGGGCACGGGGGACACTGAAGCTTTCTTT
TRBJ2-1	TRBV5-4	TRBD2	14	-	CASSNKGRGYEQFF	TGTGCCAGCAGCAATAAGGGGAGGGGCTATGAGCAGTTCTTC
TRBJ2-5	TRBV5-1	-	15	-	CASSLDVGTVETQYF	TGCGCCAGCAGCCTCGACGTGGGGACGGTCGAGACCCAGTACTTC
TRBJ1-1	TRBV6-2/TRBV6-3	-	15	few	CASTPEGSLLLEAFF	TGTGCCAGCACCCCAGAGGGCAGCTTGCTATTAGAAGCTTTCTTT
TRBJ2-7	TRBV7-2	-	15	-	CASRRTTEASYEQYF	TGTGCCAGCAGACGTACGACGGAGGCATCCTACGAGCAGTACTTC
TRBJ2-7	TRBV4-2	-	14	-	CASSQAGDSLEQYF	TGTGCCAGCAGCCAAGCGGGGGACTCTTTGGAGCAGTACTTC
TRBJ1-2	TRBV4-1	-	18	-	CASGQDGRYTKKDIGYTF	TGCGCCAGCGGCCAAGATGGCCGATACACCAAGAAGGATATTGGCTACACCTTC
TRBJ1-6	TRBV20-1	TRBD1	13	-	CSAEPRGSSPLHF	TGCAGTGCCGAGCCCAGGGGGAGTTCACCCCTCCACTTT
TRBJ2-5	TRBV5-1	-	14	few	CASSLDRVGETQYF	TGCGCCAGCAGCTTGGACAGGGTGGGGGAGACCCAGTACTTC
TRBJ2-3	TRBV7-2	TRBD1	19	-	CASRLGYLNRGLSTDTQYF	TGTGCCAGCAGGTTAGGGTACTTAAACAGGGGGCTCAGCACAGATACGCAGTATTTT
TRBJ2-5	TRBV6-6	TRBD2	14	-	CASSTGTSIETQYF	TGTGCCAGCAGCACCGGGACTAGCATCGAGACCCAGTACTTC
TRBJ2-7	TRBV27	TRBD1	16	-	CASSITFGTGPYEQYF	TGTGCCAGCAGTATTACCTTCGGGACAGGCCCCTACGAGCAGTACTTC
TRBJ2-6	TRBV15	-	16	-	CATSGTRGSGANVLTF	TGTGCCACCAGCGGTACCAGGGGCTCTGGGGCCAACGTCCTGACTTTC
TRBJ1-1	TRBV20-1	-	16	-	CSARGTWQAANTEAFF	TGCAGTGCTAGAGGTACCTGGCAAGCCGCGAACACTGAAGCTTTCTTT
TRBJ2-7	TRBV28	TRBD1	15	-	CASSSRQGRFYEQYF	TGTGCCAGCAGTTCCCGACAGGGGAGGTTTTACGAGCAGTACTTC
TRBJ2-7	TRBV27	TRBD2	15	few	CASSPRVAGGYEQYF	TGTGCCAGCAGTCCCCGGGTAGCGGGGGGTTACGAGCAGTACTTC
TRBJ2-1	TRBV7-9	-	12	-	CASRIGGNEQFF	TGTGCCAGCCGGATCGGGGGCAATGAGCAGTTCTTC
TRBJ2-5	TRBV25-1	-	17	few	CASSEFSSGFNQETQYF	TGTGCCAGCAGTGAATTCTCTTCAGGGTTCAACCAAGAGACCCAGTACTTC
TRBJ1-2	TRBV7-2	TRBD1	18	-	CASSLSSWDRGLDYGYTF	TGTGCCAGCAGCTTAAGCTCTTGGGACAGGGGGTTAGACTATGGCTACACCTTC
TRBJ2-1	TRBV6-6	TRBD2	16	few	CASSYSLAGGPGEQFF	TGTGCCAGCAGTTACTCACTAGCGGGAGGGCCGGGTGAGCAGTTCTTC
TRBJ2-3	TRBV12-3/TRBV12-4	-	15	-	CASSLAGGYTDTQYF	TGTGCCAGCAGTTTAGCGGGGGGATACACAGATACGCAGTATTTT
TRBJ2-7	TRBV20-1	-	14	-	CSAEGQGGGYEQYF	TGCAGTGCCGAGGGCCAGGGTGGGGGCTACGAGCAGTACTTC
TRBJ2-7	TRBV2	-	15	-	CASSSTASGSYEQYF	TGTGCCAGCAGTAGTACGGCGAGCGGCTCCTACGAGCAGTACTTC
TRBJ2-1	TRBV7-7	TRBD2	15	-	CASSRTSGSRSEQFF	TGTGCTAGCAGCCGTACTAGCGGGAGTCGTAGTGAGCAGTTCTTC
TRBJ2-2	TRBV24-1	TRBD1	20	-	CAASSGTGGAEWWNTGELFF	TGTGCCGCCAGCTCTGGGACAGGGGGCGCGGAGTGGTGGAACACCGGGGAGCTGTTTTTT
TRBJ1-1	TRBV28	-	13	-	CANSQPRAGEAFF	TGTGCCAACAGCCAGCCCAGGGCCGGTGAAGCTTTCTTT
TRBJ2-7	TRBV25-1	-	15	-	CASSQTAVVGYEQYF	TGTGCCAGCAGTCAGACAGCGGTAGTGGGCTACGAGCAGTACTTC
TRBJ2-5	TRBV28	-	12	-	CASSYGPETQYF	TGTGCCAGCAGTTATGGCCCGGAGACCCAGTACTTC
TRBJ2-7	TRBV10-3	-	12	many	CAISAESLQQYF	TGTGCCATCAGTGCCGAGTCCCTCCAGCAGTACTTC
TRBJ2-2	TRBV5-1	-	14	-	CASSRRTNTGELFF	TGCGCCAGCAGCCGGAGGACCAACACCGGGGAGCTGTTTTTT
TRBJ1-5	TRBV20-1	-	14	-	CSADTPYGNQPQHF	TGCAGTGCCGACACCCCATATGGCAATCAGCCCCAGCATTTT
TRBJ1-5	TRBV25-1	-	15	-	CASSEDGWQGQPQHF	TGTGCCAGCAGTGAAGATGGTTGGCAGGGACAGCCCCAGCATTTT
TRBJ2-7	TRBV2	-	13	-	CASSEGARYEQYF	TGTGCCAGCAGTGAAGGAGCCCGCTACGAGCAGTACTTC
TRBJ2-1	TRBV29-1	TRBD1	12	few	CSAFRDSNEQFF	TGCAGCGCTTTCCGGGACAGCAATGAGCAGTTCTTC
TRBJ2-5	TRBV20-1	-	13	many	CSARTRVGETQYF	TGCAGTGCTAGAACCAGGGTAGGAGAGACCCAGTACTTC
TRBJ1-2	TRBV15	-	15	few	CATSHITGRYYGYTF	TGTGCCACCAGCCATATTACAGGGAGGTACTATGGCTACACCTTC